Sequencing of this TCR beta chain was carried out in a study of CXCR3-negative and CXCR3-positive naive CD8 T cells. The CDR3 length is 11 residues. Germline V lookup: CDR1 MNHEY, CDR2 SMNVEV (reference sequence). It was by 5' RACE with UMI labels that the TRB cDNA libraries were prepared. Reprocessing the 5' RACE reads, TCRdb reports a single entry for every CDR3 protein and omits DNA. Recorded for this sample: under 85,000 distinct CDR3 sequences. This receptor was identified in a human donor in good health. Some clones in this sample may be carry-over from other donors' samples. The specimen sequenced was naive CXCR3- CD8+ T cells from blood. Noted subset: CD45RO-CCR7+CD27+CD95- naive CD8+ T cells lacking CXCR3 (TNR3-). This rearrangement joins TRBV27 to TRBJ2-1. CDR3 residues: CASSFFGEQFF.